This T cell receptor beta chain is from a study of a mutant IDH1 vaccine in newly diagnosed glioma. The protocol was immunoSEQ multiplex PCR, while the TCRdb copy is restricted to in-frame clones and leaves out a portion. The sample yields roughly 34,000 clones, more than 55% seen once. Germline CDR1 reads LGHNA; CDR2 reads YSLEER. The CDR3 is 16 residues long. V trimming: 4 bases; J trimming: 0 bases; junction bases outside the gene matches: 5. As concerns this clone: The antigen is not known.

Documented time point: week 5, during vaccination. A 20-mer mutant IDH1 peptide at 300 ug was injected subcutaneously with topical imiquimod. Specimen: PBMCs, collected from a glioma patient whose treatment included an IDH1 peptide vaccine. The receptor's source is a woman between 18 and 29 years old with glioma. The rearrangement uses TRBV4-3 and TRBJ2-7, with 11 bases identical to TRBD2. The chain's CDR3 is CASSPGLAELSYEQYF. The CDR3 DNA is TGCGCCAGCAGCCCGGGACTAGCGGAACTCTCCTACGAGCAGTACTTC.